Detailed here is one TCR beta chain. As yet, its antigen is unknown. V was pared by 6 bases and J by 4 bases, with 18 bases of the junction left unmatched. The CDR3 spans 17 residues. Germline V CDR1 and CDR2: SGHNT, YYREEE (reference sequence). The DNA input per sorted-subset replicate PCR was about 190 ng, corresponding to 25,000 to 30,000 T cell genomes. Generated by immunoSEQ multiplex PCR, the TCRdb table keeps only in-frame clones and is missing some. The sample contains some 2.4 million clones, roughly 93% of which appear only once. The sample belongs to a study of shared clonotypes between healthy human individuals. Findings and caveats of the study: Around 5% of naive CD4 clonotypes were common to four donors. Sorted-subset sequencing was shown by rarefaction to be incomplete despite large depth.

A CD45RA-negative memory subset and a CD45RA+ naive subset were separated from the CD4+ cells. This receptor was obtained from a man between 18 and 29 years old in good health. Some clones in this sample may be carry-over from other donors' samples. The rearrangement links TRBV5-4 to TRBJ2-5, with 7 nucleotides matching TRBD2. The sequenced sample was naive CD4+ T cells from PBMCs. Subset defined: CD45RA+ positively selected. This CDR3 reads CASTRRSGGRAGETQYF. DNA of the CDR3: TGTGCCAGCACCAGGCGGTCTGGTGGGAGGGCCGGAGAGACCCAGTACTTC.